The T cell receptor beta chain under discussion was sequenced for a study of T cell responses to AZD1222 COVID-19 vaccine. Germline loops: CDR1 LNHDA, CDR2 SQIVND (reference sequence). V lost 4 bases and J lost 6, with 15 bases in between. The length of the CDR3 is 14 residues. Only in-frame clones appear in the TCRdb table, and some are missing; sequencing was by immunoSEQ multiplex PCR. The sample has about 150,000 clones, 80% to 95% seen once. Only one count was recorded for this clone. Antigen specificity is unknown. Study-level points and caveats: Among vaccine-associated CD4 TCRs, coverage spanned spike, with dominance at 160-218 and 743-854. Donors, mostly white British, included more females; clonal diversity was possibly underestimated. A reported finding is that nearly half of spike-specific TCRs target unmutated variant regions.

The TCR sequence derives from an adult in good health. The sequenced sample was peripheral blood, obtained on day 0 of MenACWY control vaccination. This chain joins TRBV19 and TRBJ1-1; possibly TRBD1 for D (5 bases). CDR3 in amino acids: CASSTRDPGAEAFF. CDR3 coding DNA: TGTGCCAGTAGTACACGGGACCCAGGCGCTGAAGCTTTCTTT.